This TCR beta chain is drawn from a study of cytomegalovirus exposure and HLA in healthy donors. Vbeta (60) and Jbeta (13) primers were used in the PCR. Clones were sequenced by immunoSEQ multiplex PCR, and TCRdb holds only the in-frame ones, with some missing. This repertoire shows more than 100,000 clones, about 78% found once; its top ten account for 8.2%. The length of the CDR3 is 13 residues. J was trimmed by 7 bases and V by 4 bases; bases with no gene match: 7. Looked up from germline, CDR1 is SNHLY and CDR2 is FYNNEI. This TCR derives from a woman in her 40s in good health and CMV-seropositive. This chain links TRBV2 with TRBJ2-7, with 7 positions matching TRBD1. The sample comprised PBMCs. CDR3 amino acids: CASSGDSLGEQYF. The CDR3 DNA reads TGTGCCAGCAGTGGGGACAGTCTAGGGGAGCAGTACTTC.